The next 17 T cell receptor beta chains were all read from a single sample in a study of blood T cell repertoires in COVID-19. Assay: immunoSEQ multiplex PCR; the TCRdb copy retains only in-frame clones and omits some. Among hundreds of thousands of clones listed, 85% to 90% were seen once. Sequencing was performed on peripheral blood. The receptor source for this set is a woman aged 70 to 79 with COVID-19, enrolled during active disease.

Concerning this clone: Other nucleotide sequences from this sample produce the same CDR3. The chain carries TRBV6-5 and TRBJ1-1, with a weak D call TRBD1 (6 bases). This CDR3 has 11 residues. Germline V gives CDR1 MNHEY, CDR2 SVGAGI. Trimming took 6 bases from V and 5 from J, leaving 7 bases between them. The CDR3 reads CASSRGTEAFF. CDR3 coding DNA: TGTGCCAGCAGCAGGGGAACTGAAGCTTTCTTT.

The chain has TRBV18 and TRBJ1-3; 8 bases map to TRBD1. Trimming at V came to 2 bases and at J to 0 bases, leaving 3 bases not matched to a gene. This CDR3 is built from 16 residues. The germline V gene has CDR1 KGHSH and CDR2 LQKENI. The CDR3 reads CASSPLQGASGNTIYF. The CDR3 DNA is TGTGCCAGCTCACCATTGCAGGGGGCCTCTGGAAACACCATATATTTT.

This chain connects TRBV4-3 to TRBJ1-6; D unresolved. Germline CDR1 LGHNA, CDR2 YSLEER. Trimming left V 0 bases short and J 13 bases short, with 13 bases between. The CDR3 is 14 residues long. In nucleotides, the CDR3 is TGCGCCAGCAGCCAAGAACCTATACCCTACCCCCTCCACTTT. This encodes CASSQEPIPYPLHF.

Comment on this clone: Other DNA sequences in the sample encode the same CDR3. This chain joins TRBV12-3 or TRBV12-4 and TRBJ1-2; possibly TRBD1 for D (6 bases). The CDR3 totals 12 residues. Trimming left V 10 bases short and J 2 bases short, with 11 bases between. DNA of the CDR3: TGTGCCACCTCGACAGGAAACTATGGCTACACCTTC. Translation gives CATSTGNYGYTF.

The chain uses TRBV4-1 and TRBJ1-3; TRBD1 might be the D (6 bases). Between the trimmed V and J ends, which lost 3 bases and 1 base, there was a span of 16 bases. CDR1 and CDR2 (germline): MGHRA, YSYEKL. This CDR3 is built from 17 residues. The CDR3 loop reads CASSQDALTGSGNTIYF. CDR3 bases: TGCGCCAGCAGCCAGGATGCTTTGACAGGATCTGGAAACACCATATATTTT.

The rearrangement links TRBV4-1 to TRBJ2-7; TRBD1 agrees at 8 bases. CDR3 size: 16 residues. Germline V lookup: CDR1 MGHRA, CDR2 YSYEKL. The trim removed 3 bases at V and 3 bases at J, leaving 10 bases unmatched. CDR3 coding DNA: TGCGCCAGCAGCCACGTGACAGGGGCCCCCATCTACGAGCAGTACTTC. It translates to CASSHVTGAPIYEQYF.

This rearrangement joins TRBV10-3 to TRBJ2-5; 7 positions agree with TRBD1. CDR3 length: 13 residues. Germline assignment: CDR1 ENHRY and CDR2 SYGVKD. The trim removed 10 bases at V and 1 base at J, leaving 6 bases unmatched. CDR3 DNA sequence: TGTGCCAGTCACGGGACAGTCCAAGAGACCCAGTACTTC. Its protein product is CASHGTVQETQYF.

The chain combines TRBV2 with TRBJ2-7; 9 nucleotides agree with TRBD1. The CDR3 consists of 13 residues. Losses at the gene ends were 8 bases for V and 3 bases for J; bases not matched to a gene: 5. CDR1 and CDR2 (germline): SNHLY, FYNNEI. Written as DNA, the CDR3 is TGTGCCAGCGAGGGACAGGGTTTCTACGAGCAGTACTTC. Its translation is CASEGQGFYEQYF.

The CDR3 reads CAWSVTSGGNEQFF. In nucleotides, the CDR3 is TGTGCCTGGAGTGTTACTAGCGGGGGGAATGAGCAGTTCTTC. The chain uses TRBV30 and TRBJ2-1, with 12 bases fitting TRBD2. The germline CDR1 and CDR2 sequences are GTSNPN and SVGIG (reference sequence). J was trimmed by 7 bases and V by 0 bases; bases with no gene match: 1. The CDR3 loop spans 14 amino acids.

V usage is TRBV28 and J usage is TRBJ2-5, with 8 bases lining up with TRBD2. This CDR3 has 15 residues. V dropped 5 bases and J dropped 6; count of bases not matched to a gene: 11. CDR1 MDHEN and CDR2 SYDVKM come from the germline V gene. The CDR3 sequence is CASSVPDGGAQTQYF. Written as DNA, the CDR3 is TGTGCCAGCAGTGTCCCCGACGGGGGGGCGCAGACCCAGTACTTC.

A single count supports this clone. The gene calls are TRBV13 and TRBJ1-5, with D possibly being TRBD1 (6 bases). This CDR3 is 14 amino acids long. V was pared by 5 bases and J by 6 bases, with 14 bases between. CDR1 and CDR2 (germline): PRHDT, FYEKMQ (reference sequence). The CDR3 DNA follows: TGTGCCAGCAGCGCGGGCAGGGGCGCTCAGCCCCAGCATTTT. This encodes CASSAGRGAQPQHF.

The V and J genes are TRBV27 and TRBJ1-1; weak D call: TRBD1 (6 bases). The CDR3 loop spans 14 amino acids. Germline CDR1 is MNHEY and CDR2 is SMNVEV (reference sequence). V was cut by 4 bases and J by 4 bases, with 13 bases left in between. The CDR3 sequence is CASSYLRDTTEAFF. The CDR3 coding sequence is TGTGCCAGCAGTTACCTCCGGGACACCACTGAAGCTTTCTTT.

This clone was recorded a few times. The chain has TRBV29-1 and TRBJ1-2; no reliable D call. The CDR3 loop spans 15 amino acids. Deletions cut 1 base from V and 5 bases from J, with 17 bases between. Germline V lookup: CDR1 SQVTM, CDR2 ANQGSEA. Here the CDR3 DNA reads TGCAGCGTTGAAGGAGGTGGTCCGGGAGGATATGGCTACACCTTC. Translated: CSVEGGGPGGYGYTF.

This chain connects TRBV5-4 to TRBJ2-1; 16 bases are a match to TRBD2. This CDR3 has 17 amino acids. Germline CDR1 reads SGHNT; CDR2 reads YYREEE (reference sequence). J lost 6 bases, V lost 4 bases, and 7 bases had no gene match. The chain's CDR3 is CASSPGTSGGAGNEQFF. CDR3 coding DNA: TGTGCCAGCAGCCCGGGGACTAGCGGGGGGGCGGGCAATGAGCAGTTCTTC.

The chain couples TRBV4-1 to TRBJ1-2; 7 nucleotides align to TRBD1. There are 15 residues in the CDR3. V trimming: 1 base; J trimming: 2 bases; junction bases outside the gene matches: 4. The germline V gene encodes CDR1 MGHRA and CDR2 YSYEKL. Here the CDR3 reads CASSQAATGNYGYTF. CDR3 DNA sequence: TGCGCCAGCAGCCAAGCCGCGACAGGGAACTATGGCTACACCTTC.

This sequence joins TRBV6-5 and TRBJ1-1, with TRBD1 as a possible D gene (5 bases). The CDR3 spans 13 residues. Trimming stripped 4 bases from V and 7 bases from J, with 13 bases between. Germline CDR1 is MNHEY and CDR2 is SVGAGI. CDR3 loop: CASSLDGGGEAFF. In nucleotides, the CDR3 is TGTGCCAGCAGTTTAGACGGCGGGGGTGAAGCTTTCTTT.

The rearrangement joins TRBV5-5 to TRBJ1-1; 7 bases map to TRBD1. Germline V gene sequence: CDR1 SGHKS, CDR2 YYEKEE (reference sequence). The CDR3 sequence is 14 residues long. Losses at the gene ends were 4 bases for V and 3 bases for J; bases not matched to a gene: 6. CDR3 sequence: CASSQGQFDTEAFF. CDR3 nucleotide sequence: TGTGCCAGCAGCCAGGGACAGTTTGACACTGAAGCTTTCTTT. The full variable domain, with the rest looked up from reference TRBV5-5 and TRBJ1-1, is DAGVTQSPTHLIKTRGQQVTLRCSPISGHKSVSWYQQVLGQGPQFIFQYYEKEERGRGNFPDRFSARQFPNYSSELNVNALLLGDSALYLCASSQGQFDTEAFFGQGTRLTVV.